This is a list of T cell receptor beta chains from one sample in a study of CD8+CD57+ T cells in acquired aplastic anemia. TCRdb re-analysed the reads in MiXCR, keeping a single row per CDR3 protein. The table shows roughly 420,000 distinct CDR3 sequences, with just under 70% occurring only once. Specimen: sorted CD4+, CD8+, or CD8+CD57+ T cells (not recorded which) from PBMCs. Source of these receptors: a human donor in good health, serving as a control. The CDR3 runs from the conserved cysteine through the conserved F or W. The D gene is left open where the match is weak. The listing skips clone size in some rows; elsewhere it reads once, few, many or a size class.

many	TRBJ2-1	TRBD2	TRBV19	CASTSIGTSGAPYNEQFF	TGTGCCAGTACCTCGATCGGGACTAGCGGGGCCCCTTACAATGAGCAGTTCTTC
.	TRBJ2-5	.	TRBV7-9	CASTDRGLQETQYF	TGTGCCAGCACGGACCGGGGACTTCAAGAGACCCAGTACTTC
many	TRBJ2-7	TRBD2	TRBV10-3	CAISDGGADEQYF	TGTGCCATCAGTGACGGGGGGGCAGACGAGCAGTACTTC
.	TRBJ1-3	.	TRBV29-1	CSVLEHSGNTIYF	TGCAGCGTTCTCGAACACTCTGGAAACACCATATATTTT
.	TRBJ2-5	.	TRBV12-5	CASTIDSQETQYF	TGTGCCAGCACCATAGACAGCCAAGAGACCCAGTACTTC
.	TRBJ2-7	.	TRBV12-3/TRBV12-4	CASRRRRDRVYEQYF	TGTGCCAGCAGGCGGCGGAGGGACAGAGTCTACGAGCAGTACTTC
once	TRBJ2-7	TRBD1	TRBV7-9	CASSDGQGAYEQYF	TGTGCCAGCAGCGATGGACAGGGGGCCTACGAGCAGTACTTC
.	TRBJ2-7	TRBD2	TRBV20-1	CSAHPGLAGKYEQYF	TGCAGTGCTCATCCGGGACTAGCGGGGAAGTACGAGCAGTACTTC
.	TRBJ2-1	TRBD2	TRBV7-8	CASSRGLAGSSYNEQFF	TGTGCCAGCAGCCGCGGACTAGCGGGGAGCTCCTACAATGAGCAGTTCTTC
.	TRBJ1-2	.	TRBV6-1	CASSIARDGYGYTF	TGTGCCAGCAGTATAGCCCGGGACGGCTATGGCTACACCTTC
.	TRBJ2-1	.	TRBV20-1	CSARGRHSYNEQFF	TGCAGTGCTAGGGGCCGCCACTCCTACAATGAGCAGTTCTTC
many	TRBJ1-1	.	TRBV7-9	CASSLPPGVRAFF	TGTGCCAGCAGCCTACCCCCCGGGGTTCGAGCTTTCTTT
.	TRBJ2-3	.	TRBV7-2	CASSLTLDGGQF	TGTGCCAGCAGCCTAACCCTAGATGGCGGGCAGTTT
many	TRBJ2-3	TRBD2	TRBV20-1	CSARGGGADTQYF	TGCAGTGCTAGAGGCGGGGGGGCAGATACGCAGTATTTT
.	TRBJ1-5	.	TRBV7-2	CASSLRGGGVRNQPQHF	TGTGCCAGCAGCTTAAGGGGCGGGGGGGTTCGCAATCAGCCCCAGCATTTT
.	TRBJ2-7	.	TRBV20-1	CSAVTGSSGVYEQYF	TGCAGTGCTGTAACAGGGTCGTCCGGGGTATACGAGCAGTACTTC
.	TRBJ2-7	.	TRBV7-8	CASSFGGVYALYF	TGTGCCAGCAGCTTCGGGGGAGTCTACGCGCTGTACTTC
.	TRBJ2-7	.	TRBV9	CASSVGTASIEQYF	TGTGCCAGCAGCGTAGGGACTGCTTCTATCGAGCAGTACTTC
.	TRBJ2-2	.	TRBV4-3	CASRYTGELFF	TGCGCCAGCAGGTACACCGGGGAGCTGTTTTTT
many	TRBJ2-7	TRBD2	TRBV6-6	CASGSTSGGFNEQYF	TGTGCCAGCGGGTCCACTAGCGGGGGGTTCAACGAGCAGTACTTC
.	TRBJ2-5	.	TRBV19	CASRSPGPRQETQYF	TGTGCCAGTAGATCCCCGGGACCCCGGCAAGAGACCCAGTACTTC
.	TRBJ1-2	.	TRBV15	CATSRGTAYGYTF	TGTGCCACCAGCAGAGGCACAGCCTATGGCTACACCTTC
few	TRBJ2-3	.	TRBV10-1	CASDSTDTQYF	TGCGCCAGCGACAGCACGGATACGCAGTATTTT
.	TRBJ2-2	.	TRBV20-1	CSAGRGGFVWTGELFF	TGCAGTGCTGGGCGAGGAGGGTTTGTATGGACCGGGGAGCTGTTTTTT
few	TRBJ1-3	.	TRBV4-1	CASSIRGGSGNTIYF	TGTGCCAGTAGCATCAGGGGTGGCTCTGGAAACACCATATATTTT
.	TRBJ2-2	.	TRBV2	CASSESEGPYTGELFF	TGTGCCAGCAGCGAGTCGGAGGGGCCGTACACCGGGGAGCTGTTTTTT
.	TRBJ1-2	.	TRBV2	CASKATENYGYTF	TGTGCCAGCAAGGCTACAGAGAACTATGGCTACACCTTC
few	TRBJ2-2	TRBD2	TRBV7-2	CASSQRLAGGGGELFF	TGTGCCAGCAGCCAACGACTAGCGGGGGGGGGAGGGGAGCTGTTTTTT
.	TRBJ2-5	TRBD1	TRBV5-1	CASRAGTGEEETQYF	TGCGCCAGCAGGGCCGGGACAGGGGAAGAAGAGACCCAGTACTTC
.	TRBJ2-7	TRBD1	TRBV15	CATGDSSYEQYF	TGTGCCACTGGGGACAGCTCCTACGAGCAGTACTTC
many	TRBJ2-1	TRBD2	TRBV20-1	CSAPPRLAGVDNEQFF	TGCAGTGCTCCCCCTCGGCTAGCGGGGGTTGACAATGAGCAGTTCTTC
.	TRBJ2-3	TRBD1	TRBV7-2	CASSLLRTGSDTQYF	TGTGCCAGCAGCTTACTTCGGACAGGGTCAGATACGCAGTATTTT
.	TRBJ2-5	.	TRBV7-9	CASSTGLTPVATPF	TGTGCCAGCAGCACGGGACTGACCCCTGTGGCCACACCTTTC
.	TRBJ1-6	TRBD1	TRBV6-5	CASSYSTGGNLPLHF	TGTGCCAGCAGTTACTCGACAGGGGGCAATTTACCCCTCCACTTT
.	TRBJ2-5	.	TRBV7-8	CASSLTGTKTQYFF	TGTGCCAGCAGCTTGACCGGGACAAAAACGCAGTATTTTTTC
.	TRBJ2-7	.	TRBV7-2	CASSSDAGVSSYEQYF	TGTGCCAGCAGCAGCGACGCAGGGGTAAGCTCCTACGAGCAGTACTTC
many	TRBJ1-4	.	TRBV4-3	CASSGRDSATNEKLFF	TGCGCCAGCAGCGGTCGGGACTCCGCAACTAATGAAAAACTGTTTTTT
.	TRBJ2-2	.	TRBV5-1	CASRDPGSNSGELFF	TGCGCCAGTAGGGACCCGGGGTCGAACTCCGGGGAGCTGTTTTTT
.	TRBJ2-1	.	TRBV12-3/TRBV12-4	CASSPPNHGSYNEQFF	TGTGCCAGCAGCCCCCCTAACCACGGCAGCTACAATGAGCAGTTCTTC
.	TRBJ2-3	.	TRBV18	CASSLSALGDTQYF	TGTGCCAGCTCACTCTCGGCATTGGGAGATACGCAGTATTTT
.	TRBJ1-4	TRBD1	TRBV12-3/TRBV12-4	CASSQRGTGGGEKLFF	TGTGCCAGCAGCCAAAGAGGGACAGGGGGGGGAGAAAAACTGTTTTTT
.	TRBJ1-5	TRBD1	TRBV5-1	CASSPGGQGINQPQHF	TGCGCCAGCAGCCCAGGAGGACAGGGCATCAATCAGCCCCAGCATTTT
.	TRBJ1-2	TRBD1	TRBV6-5	CASRTRGTGYTF	TGTGCCAGCCGAACCAGGGGGACTGGCTACACCTTC
.	TRBJ2-3	TRBD1	TRBV5-1	CASSTSGTGDDTQYF	TGCGCCAGCAGCACCTCCGGGACAGGGGATGATACGCAGTATTTT
many	TRBJ1-4	.	TRBV20-1	CSAIGGEKLFF	TGCAGTGCTATAGGGGGTGAAAAACTGTTTTTT
.	TRBJ2-7	TRBD1	TRBV7-6	CASSRNDAETGASYEQYF	TGTGCCAGCAGCCGGAACGATGCCGAGACAGGGGCCTCCTACGAGCAGTACTTC
.	TRBJ1-5	.	TRBV11-2	CASSLSGGSNQPQHF	TGCGCCAGCAGCTTGTCTGGGGGAAGCAATCAGCCCCAGCATTTT
many	TRBJ2-7	.	TRBV6-1	CASSAIKWTEQYF	TGTGCCAGCAGTGCGATTAAGTGGACAGAGCAGTACTTC
.	TRBJ2-1	.	TRBV7-2	CATNAFSGSSYNEQFF	TGTGCCACCAACGCCTTTAGCGGTAGCTCCTACAATGAGCAGTTCTTC
.	TRBJ1-4	TRBD1	TRBV2	CASSVDRVLNEKLLF	TGTGCCAGCAGTGTGGACAGGGTGTTGAATGAAAAACTGCTTTTT
.	TRBJ1-1	.	TRBV20-1	CSARAWAGTEAFF	TGCAGTGCTAGAGCTTGGGCTGGAACTGAAGCTTTCTTT